This T cell receptor beta chain was identified in a study of blood T cell repertoires in COVID-19. Study at large: Samples taken during acute and convalescent COVID-19 were collected in the United States, Italy and Spain. PBMCs, B-cell-depleted T cells, or T cells provided the cDNA or gDNA that made up the material.

In the authors' workflow: By means of reference gene primer amplification, nucleated cell counts were estimated. Only in-frame clones appear in the TCRdb table, and some are missing; sequencing was by immunoSEQ multiplex PCR. D and trimming come from the DNA, and the V and J calls and clone size come from that table. The sample has about 99,000 clones; over 65% are singletons. Trimming removed 2 bases from V and 5 bases from J; junction bases left unmatched: 9. The CDR3 runs 16 residues. Germline loops: CDR1 MNHEY, CDR2 SVGAGI. V and J are TRBV6-5 and TRBJ2-5; 9 nucleotides align to TRBD1. The specimen was peripheral blood. The TCR comes from a human donor in a cohort sampled during active COVID-19. The CDR3 DNA reads as TGTGCCAGCAGTTACCGCGGGACAGGGAAAGGGGAGACCCAGTACTTC. It translates to CASSYRGTGKGETQYF.